These T cell receptor beta chains were read from a single sample in a study of identical twins. TCRdb passed the 5' RACE reads through MiXCR, listing each CDR3 protein once. The table has a few hundred thousand distinct CDR3 sequences, 15% seen once; the top ten hold about 0.47%. This sample also belongs to another study, concerning yellow fever vaccine responses in identical twins.

The sample was CD4+ T cells sorted from blood. Receptors originate from a woman under 30 in good health. Each CDR3 is given with its conserved first and last residue. The D gene is left open where the match is weak. Only part of the rows carry a size: once, few, many, or a class if the clone is expanded.

d_gene	j_gene	v_gene	abundance	CDR3nt	CDR3aa
TRBD1	TRBJ1-1	TRBV7-8	-	TGTGCCAGCAGACGAGGGACAGGGGGCAAAATGAACACTGAAGCTTTCTTT	CASRRGTGGKMNTEAFF
TRBD1	TRBJ2-1	TRBV9	few	TGTGCCAGCAGCGCCAACGACAGGGCAGGTACGGTTGAGCAGTTCTTC	CASSANDRAGTVEQFF
-	TRBJ1-4	TRBV5-1	-	TGCGCCAGCAGCATATTACAGGGACCTAATGAAAAACTGTTTTTT	CASSILQGPNEKLFF
TRBD2	TRBJ2-1	TRBV5-1	-	TGCGCCAGCAGCCGACCGGAACTAGCGGTCAATGAGCAGTTCTTC	CASSRPELAVNEQFF
TRBD2	TRBJ2-2	TRBV12-5	few	TGTGCTAGTGGTGAGGGACTAGCGGGATTCACCGGGGAGCTGTTTTTT	CASGEGLAGFTGELFF
TRBD1	TRBJ1-1	TRBV12-3/TRBV12-4	-	TGTGCCAGCAGGATAACGGGACAGGGGAACACTGAAGCTTTCTTT	CASRITGQGNTEAFF
-	TRBJ1-1	TRBV15	-	TGTGCCACCAGCAGAGTGGTCCAGAACACTGAAGCTTTCTTT	CATSRVVQNTEAFF
TRBD2	TRBJ2-1	TRBV28	-	TGTGCCAGCAGTTTCGCGGGGGTCAACTACAATGAGCAGTTCTTC	CASSFAGVNYNEQFF
TRBD2	TRBJ2-1	TRBV5-5	-	TGTGCCAGCAGCTTCGTCACTAGCGACTACAATGAGCAGTTCTTC	CASSFVTSDYNEQFF
-	TRBJ1-2	TRBV2	few	TGTGCCAGCAGTCCCTACAGAGACCCCTACACCTTC	CASSPYRDPYTF
TRBD2	TRBJ2-3	TRBV20-1	few	TGCAGTGCTAGAAGGGGGGGACTAGCATCGGATACGCAGTATTTT	CSARRGGLASDTQYF
-	TRBJ2-1	TRBV6-6	few	TGTGCCAGCAGACCGGGGCTCATTAATGAGCAGTTCTTC	CASRPGLINEQFF
-	TRBJ2-5	TRBV10-1	many	TGCGCCAGCTTGGCAGGGCTGAAGGAGACCCAGTACTTC	CASLAGLKETQYF
-	TRBJ1-5	TRBV6-1	-	TGTGCCAGCAGTCAGGTGTTTGGCAATCAGCCCCAGCATTTT	CASSQVFGNQPQHF
TRBD1	TRBJ1-1	TRBV12-3/TRBV12-4	-	TGTGCCAGCAACCCGACAGGGCAGAACACTGAAGCTTTCTTT	CASNPTGQNTEAFF
-	TRBJ1-4	TRBV5-5	few	TGTGCCAGCAGCTTGCCACCCGAGGCCGGGTTTAAAGAAAAACTGTTTTTT	CASSLPPEAGFKEKLFF
-	TRBJ2-1	TRBV20-1	many	TGCAGTGCTAGCCGGAGACCCAAGAGCTCCTACAATGAGCAGTTCTTC	CSASRRPKSSYNEQFF
-	TRBJ2-1	TRBV7-2	few	TGTGCCAGCAGCTTAGGGTTCAAGGGATATGAGCAGTTCTTC	CASSLGFKGYEQFF
TRBD1	TRBJ2-1	TRBV2	few	TGTGCCAGCGGGACAGGTTACAATGAGCAGTTCTTC	CASGTGYNEQFF
-	TRBJ1-1	TRBV5-6	few	TGTGCCAGCTGCCCCCTACGCGGGAACACTGAAGCTTTCTTT	CASCPLRGNTEAFF
-	TRBJ2-1	TRBV7-2	once	TGTGCCAGCAGCTTCTGGTTCGATGAGCAGTTCTTC	CASSFWFDEQFF
-	TRBJ1-6	TRBV7-9	-	TGTGCCAGCAGTCGGGACATATCTTCACCCCTCCACTTT	CASSRDISSPLHF